One and the same sample provided the 5 T cell receptor beta chains below, sequenced in a study of cytomegalovirus exposure and HLA in healthy donors. The PCR made use of 60 Vbeta and 13 Jbeta primers. Here immunoSEQ multiplex PCR was the method, and the copy in TCRdb shows in-frame clones only, minus some. The data contain about 130,000 clones, roughly 76% of them seen just once; the ten biggest clones take up roughly 13%. Sequencing was performed on PBMCs. The receptor source for this set is a woman in her sixties in good health and CMV-seropositive.

V and J are TRBV5-6 and TRBJ1-1, with D possibly matching TRBD1 (5 bases). CDR3 size: 14 residues. Germline CDR1 SGHDT, CDR2 YYEEEE. V dropped 0 bases and J dropped 2 bases, with 8 bases sitting between them. This CDR3 is CASSLGQYNTEAFF. The CDR3, as DNA: TGTGCCAGCAGCTTGGGACAGTATAACACTGAAGCTTTCTTT.

The V and J genes are TRBV7-2 and TRBJ1-2; 10 bases map to TRBD1. The CDR3 loop spans 15 amino acids. Germline values: CDR1 SGHTA, CDR2 FQGNSA. With V trimmed by 5 bases and J by 7 bases, 10 bases remained unmatched. DNA for the CDR3: TGTGCCAGCAGCCCGCGACAGGGGGCGGGTGCTGGCTACACCTTC. It translates to CASSPRQGAGAGYTF.

This chain links TRBV29-1 with TRBJ1-2; TRBD1 matches 7 bases. Per the germline V gene, CDR1 is SQVTM and CDR2 is ANQGSEA. The V segment lost 0 bases and the J segment 0 bases; nucleotides outside the gene matches: 7. This CDR3 has 16 amino acids. Written as DNA, the CDR3 is TGCAGCGTTGAAGATCGACAGGGTTTAGCTAACTATGGCTACACCTTC. It encodes CSVEDRQGLANYGYTF.

The chain recombines TRBV5-6 with TRBJ2-3; the D gene is possibly TRBD2 (6 bases). CDR1 and CDR2 from the germline V gene are SGHDT and YYEEEE. Trimming took 3 bases from V and 4 from J, leaving 15 bases between them. This CDR3 is 15 amino acids long. The CDR3 DNA is TGTGCCAGCAGCTCTCAGGGACTCGGCCCAGATACGCAGTATTTT. This translates into CASSSQGLGPDTQYF.

This chain joins TRBV7-6 and TRBJ1-1; perhaps TRBD1 as D (6 bases). V was shortened by 5 bases and J by 5 bases, with 18 bases between the two germline ends. This CDR3 has 15 amino acids. Germline V CDR1 and CDR2: SGHVS, FNYEAQ. CDR3 protein: CASSQIQGIRTEAFF. Here the CDR3 DNA reads TGTGCCAGCAGCCAAATCCAGGGGATACGGACTGAAGCTTTCTTT.